The 26 T cell receptor beta chains below come from one sample, sequenced in a study of shared clonotypes between healthy human individuals. This table comes from immunoSEQ multiplex PCR, and its TCRdb copy is limited to in-frame clones, with some not included. The sample records some 1.4 million clones, roughly 96% being singletons. The sequencing sample was made of naive CD4+ T cells sorted from blood. Subset meaning: CD45RA+ positively selected. The receptors were gathered from a man aged 25 to 40 in good health.

This clone has only a few counts. In nucleotides, the CDR3 is TGCGCCAGCAGTGAGCCTGGTGGAGCCCAGCATTTT. Protein product: CASSEPGGAQHF. This chain connects TRBV10-1 to TRBJ1-5, with unresolved D. CDR1 and CDR2 from the germline V gene are WNHNN and SYGVQD (reference sequence). There are 12 residues in the CDR3. V was cut by 2 bases and J by 11 bases, with 10 bases left in between.

The chain is built from TRBV12-5 and TRBJ1-1, with unresolved D. V lost 0 bases to trimming and J lost 1 base, with 12 bases between them. Germline V gene sequence: CDR1 LGHNT, CDR2 FRNRAP. There are 16 residues in the CDR3. The CDR3 protein is CASGLVRPESNTEAFF. DNA for the CDR3: TGTGCTAGTGGTTTGGTACGGCCGGAGTCGAACACTGAAGCTTTCTTT. The variable domain in full, with the rest retrieved from reference TRBV12-5 and TRBJ1-1, is DARVTQTPRHKVTEMGQEVTMRCQPILGHNTVFWYRQTMMQGLELLAYFRNRAPLDDSGMPKDRFSAEMPDATLATLKIQPSEPRDSAVYFCASGLVRPESNTEAFFGQGTRLTVV.

The V gene is TRBV27, the J gene TRBJ1-2; perhaps TRBD1 as D (5 bases). Germline values: CDR1 MNHEY, CDR2 SMNVEV (reference sequence). V lost 2 bases, J lost 3 bases, and 10 bases lay in between. This CDR3 is 14 amino acids long. The CDR3 region is CASSLKGGDYGYTF. CDR3 in DNA: TGTGCCAGCAGTTTAAAGGGAGGGGACTATGGCTACACCTTC.

Turning to this clone: The identical CDR3 is also encoded by other nucleotide sequences in the sample. The chain employs TRBV7-9 and TRBJ2-7; TRBD1 matches 10 bases. The V gene's germline CDR1 is SEHNR and CDR2 FQNEAQ (reference sequence). Trimming took 0 bases from V and 2 from J; bases not matched to a gene: 4. CDR3 length: 16 amino acids. This chain's CDR3 is CASSLAPGQGTYEQYF. The CDR3 DNA reads TGTGCCAGCAGCTTAGCCCCGGGACAGGGGACCTACGAGCAGTACTTC.

The chain recombines TRBV6-6 with TRBJ1-1; TRBD1 matches at 9 bases. This CDR3 has 14 amino acids. Germline V CDR1 and CDR2: MNHNY, SVGAGI (reference sequence). V trimming: 10 bases; J trimming: 3 bases; junction bases outside the gene matches: 9. The CDR3 DNA is TGTGCCACTGAGGAACAGGGGGCGTACACTGAAGCTTTCTTT. This sequence encodes CATEEQGAYTEAFF.

The chain employs TRBV18 and TRBJ2-7, with 7 bases identical to TRBD2. This CDR3 spans 14 amino acids. The V gene's germline CDR1 is KGHSH and CDR2 LQKENI. The ends lost 1 base at V and 7 bases at J; junction bases unmatched: 7. The CDR3 reads CASSPREGPGEQYF. The DNA of the CDR3 is TGTGCCAGCTCACCACGGGAGGGCCCGGGTGAGCAGTACTTC.

The chain carries TRBV28 and TRBJ2-7; 7 bases match TRBD2. The CDR3 is 13 amino acids. V was clipped by 3 bases and J by 5 bases; unmatched bases: 4. CDR1 is MDHEN, CDR2 SYDVKM, per germline. CDR3 region: CASSFLADNEQYF. The CDR3 DNA reads TGTGCCAGCAGTTTTCTAGCGGACAACGAGCAGTACTTC.

The V gene is TRBV7-9, the J gene TRBJ2-1, with D possibly matching TRBD2 (5 bases). Germline CDR1 is SEHNR and CDR2 is FQNEAQ (reference sequence). Trimming left V 5 bases short and J 0 bases short, with 11 bases between. This CDR3 spans 15 amino acids. The CDR3 loop reads CASSRPGSSYNEQFF. As DNA, the CDR3 is TGTGCCAGCAGCCGACCGGGGAGCTCCTACAATGAGCAGTTCTTC.

The count of this clone is one. The chain has TRBV6-5 and TRBJ2-7; no clear D gene. Germline V gene sequence: CDR1 MNHEY, CDR2 SVGAGI. V lost 0 bases to trimming and J lost 1 base, with 4 bases between them. The CDR3 contains 13 residues. CDR3: CASSYSASYEQYF. CDR3 nucleotides: TGTGCCAGCAGTTACTCGGCTTCCTACGAGCAGTACTTC.

V usage is TRBV10-3 and J usage is TRBJ2-2; 11 bases are shared with TRBD1. After removal of 0 bases from V and 2 bases from J, the junction contained 2 bases not matched to a gene. Germline V CDR1 and CDR2: ENHRY, SYGVKD. The CDR3 is 17 amino acids. The CDR3 region is CAISESWTGGNTGELFF. CDR3 coding DNA: TGTGCCATCAGTGAGTCTTGGACAGGGGGCAACACCGGGGAGCTGTTTTTT.

The chain has TRBV18 and TRBJ1-2; D unresolved. CDR1 KGHSH and CDR2 LQKENI come from the germline V gene. The CDR3 spans 14 residues. Trimming stripped 1 base from V and 6 bases from J, with 12 bases between. This CDR3 is CASSPRTVLDGYTF. CDR3 in DNA: TGTGCCAGCTCACCACGAACAGTCCTGGATGGCTACACCTTC.

The chain combines TRBV7-3 with TRBJ2-5; 10 bases are shared with TRBD2. The V gene end was trimmed by 5 bases and the J gene end by 7 bases; junction bases not matched to a gene: 10. The germline CDR1 and CDR2 sequences are SGHTA and FQGTGA. The CDR3 is made up of 15 amino acids. CDR3 amino acids: CASSPGETSGLTQYF. The CDR3 DNA reads as TGTGCCAGCAGCCCCGGGGAGACTAGCGGGCTGACCCAGTACTTC. Complete variable domain (other parts from reference TRBV7-3 and TRBJ2-5): GAGVSQTPSNKVTEKGKYVELRCDPISGHTALYWYRQSLGQGPEFLIYFQGTGAADDSGLPNDRFFAVRPEGSVSTLKIQRTERGDSAVYLCASSPGETSGLTQYFGPGTRLLVL.

The rearrangement links TRBV14 to TRBJ2-2; unclear D gene. The CDR3 length is 14 residues. V was trimmed by 5 bases and J by 0 bases, leaving 7 bases between them. Germline assignment: CDR1 SGHDN and CDR2 FVKESK. In nucleotides, the CDR3 is TGTGCCAGCAGCAAAAACACGAACACCGGGGAGCTGTTTTTT. Its protein product is CASSKNTNTGELFF.

The rearrangement joins TRBV14 to TRBJ2-1, with D perhaps matching TRBD2 (5 bases). Germline V gene data show CDR1 as SGHDN and CDR2 as FVKESK. This CDR3 region has 16 residues. V was cut by 4 bases and J by 7 bases, with 20 bases left in between. The CDR3 sequence is CASSPWFGVRDNEQFF. CDR3 in DNA: TGTGCCAGCAGCCCCTGGTTTGGGGTACGGGATAATGAGCAGTTCTTC.

The genes are TRBV10-1 and TRBJ2-7; 7 bases are a match to TRBD2. CDR1 and CDR2 from the germline V gene are WNHNN and SYGVQD (reference sequence). The J segment lost 2 bases and the V segment lost 5 bases, leaving 3 bases of the junction unmatched. CDR3 size: 13 residues. CDR3 DNA: TGCGCCAGCAGTCGAGCGGGAACCTACGAGCAGTACTTC. It codes for CASSRAGTYEQYF.

The chain couples TRBV28 to TRBJ2-7, with a possible D match to TRBD2 (5 bases). This CDR3 is built from 15 residues. The ends were cut back, 0 bases at V and 2 bases at J, with 11 bases in the middle. The germline V gene has CDR1 MDHEN and CDR2 SYDVKM. Here the CDR3 reads CASSLWAGAPYEQYF. The CDR3 bases are TGTGCCAGCAGTTTATGGGCGGGTGCACCCTACGAGCAGTACTTC. The entire variable domain, with the rest obtained from reference TRBV28 and TRBJ2-7, is as follows: DVKVTQSSRYLVKRTGEKVFLECVQDMDHENMFWYRQDPGLGLRLIYFSYDVKMKEKGDIPEGYSVSREKKERFSLILESASTNQTSMYLCASSLWAGAPYEQYFGPGTRLTVT.

This chain links TRBV7-7 with TRBJ2-2, with unresolved D. The CDR3 sequence is 13 residues long. V lost 8 bases, J lost 8 bases, and 15 bases lay in between. Germline loops: CDR1 SSHAT, CDR2 FNYEAQ (reference sequence). The CDR3 loop is CASARTAAGELFF. CDR3 nucleotide sequence: TGTGCCAGCGCCAGGACCGCGGCGGGGGAGCTGTTTTTT.

The chain combines TRBV29-1 with TRBJ2-1, with 8 bases aligning to TRBD2. Per germline, CDR1 SQVTM and CDR2 ANQGSEA. With 6 bases clipped from V and 0 bases from J, the junction kept 4 bases outside the gene matches. CDR3 length: 14 residues. Here the CDR3 DNA reads TGCAGCGTCACTAGCGGAACCTCCTACAATGAGCAGTTCTTC. It specifies CSVTSGTSYNEQFF.

The chain has TRBV18 and TRBJ2-5, with a weak D call TRBD2 (6 bases). This CDR3 region has 14 residues. Per the germline V gene, CDR1 is KGHSH and CDR2 is LQKENI. V lost 5 bases and J 3 bases, leaving 13 bases between the germline ends. Written as DNA, the CDR3 is TGTGCCAGCTCATCCTACGGGGGTGAAGAGACCCAGTACTTC. Its translation is CASSSYGGEETQYF.

About this clone itself: The sample holds other DNA sequences that translate to the same CDR3. The chain is built from TRBV18 and TRBJ1-1; no clear D. This CDR3 has 13 amino acids. V gave up 6 bases and J gave up 1 base, with 9 bases separating them. Per the germline V gene, CDR1 is KGHSH and CDR2 is LQKENI. CDR3 protein: CASSLDTNTEAFF. The CDR3 DNA reads as TGTGCCAGCTCTCTTGACACGAACACTGAAGCTTTCTTT.

Turning to this clone: The identical CDR3 is also encoded by other nucleotide sequences in the sample. CDR3 nucleotide sequence: TGTGCCATCAGCGGTAGCGGGAGCTCCTACAATGAGCAGTTCTTC. The encoded protein is CAISGSGSSYNEQFF. The chain carries TRBV10-3 and TRBJ2-1; 9 bases match TRBD2. Germline CDR1 reads ENHRY; CDR2 reads SYGVKD. Trimming took 6 bases from V and 0 from J; bases not matched to a gene: 3. The CDR3 consists of 15 residues.

The CDR3, as DNA: TGTGCCAGCAGCCCCCGGAGGACTAGCGGGACTGTTGAGCAGTTCTTC. It specifies CASSPRRTSGTVEQFF. J is TRBJ2-1 and V is TRBV27; 12 bases map to TRBD2. Germline CDR1 and CDR2: MNHEY and SMNVEV (reference sequence). After removal of 6 bases from V and 9 bases from J, the junction contained 12 bases not matched to a gene. The CDR3 totals 16 residues.

The V gene is TRBV6-5, the J gene TRBJ1-2; 7 bases map to TRBD1. V shed 6 bases, J shed 3 bases, and the junction held 7 bases outside the gene matches. CDR3 length: 14 residues. From germline, CDR1 is MNHEY and CDR2 SVGAGI. CDR3 in amino acids: CASRRQGMDYGYTF. The CDR3 nucleotides are TGTGCCAGCAGACGACAGGGAATGGACTATGGCTACACCTTC.

V usage is TRBV7-2 and J usage is TRBJ2-5, with 9 bases lining up with TRBD1. Germline-derived CDR1 and CDR2 are SGHTA and FQGNSA. The CDR3 totals 15 residues. V lost 6 bases, J lost 5 bases, and 10 bases stayed unmatched. CDR3 loop: CASRTDRGMAETQYF. In DNA form, the CDR3 reads TGTGCCAGCAGAACTGACAGGGGGATGGCGGAGACCCAGTACTTC.

The chain uses TRBV5-5 and TRBJ2-7; D is possibly TRBD1 (6 bases). Trimming stripped 5 bases from V and 2 bases from J, with 14 bases between. CDR1 and CDR2 (germline): SGHKS, YYEKEE (reference sequence). CDR3 length: 14 residues. CDR3: CASRPRDKAYEQYF. The CDR3 DNA sequence: TGTGCCAGCAGACCCCGGGACAAGGCCTACGAGCAGTACTTC. Looking up the rest from reference TRBV5-5 and TRBJ2-7 gives the full variable domain: DAGVTQSPTHLIKTRGQQVTLRCSPISGHKSVSWYQQVLGQGPQFIFQYYEKEERGRGNFPDRFSARQFPNYSSELNVNALLLGDSALYLCASRPRDKAYEQYFGPGTRLTVT.

The V call is TRBV5-1, the J call TRBJ2-6; D remains unclear. Between the trimmed V and J ends, which lost 4 bases and 1 base, there was a span of 15 bases. The CDR3 consists of 17 residues. CDR1 and CDR2 (germline): SGHRS, YFSETQ. The CDR3 DNA sequence: TGCGCCAGCAGCACCAATCCGACCGCGTCTGGGGCCAACGTCCTGACTTTC. This codes for CASSTNPTASGANVLTF.